This T cell receptor (beta chain) came from a study of T-cell reconstitution after alpha-beta-depleted transplantation in children. Study-wide findings and caveats: Hyperexpanded clones declined; after one year, newly produced T cells mostly supplied diversity. The origin of alpha-beta T cells about two months after transplant was reportedly several hundred expanded graft clones.

This clonotype was seen ten or more times. The antigen remains unidentified. Unique molecular identifiers featured in how the TCRbeta library was prepared. MiXCR, run by TCRdb on the PCR reads, gives a single entry per CDR3 protein. The repertoire consists of over 200,000 distinct CDR3 sequences, with approximately 11% occurring once and the leading ten covering 28%. J gave up 4 bases and V 5 bases, and 4 bases lay outside the gene matches. From germline, CDR1 is GTSNPN and CDR2 SVGIG (reference sequence). The CDR3 is 14 amino acids. The V and J genes are TRBV30 and TRBJ1-3; TRBD1 agrees at 11 bases. This TCR was recovered from a child in the first two years of life with acute myeloid leukemia, due to receive a stem cell transplant. The sample here was PBMCs, taken before TCRalphabeta/CD19-depleted stem cell transplant. CDR3 coding DNA: TGTGCCTGGGACGGACAGGGGGCGGGAAACACCATATATTTT. Its translation: CAWDGQGAGNTIYF.